This TCR beta chain was sequenced for a study of graft-versus-host responses after intestinal transplantation. About the study: Among the recipients, all got anti-thymocyte globulin induction and then tacrolimus and steroids for around 3 years.

Generated by immunoSEQ multiplex PCR, the TCRdb table keeps only in-frame clones and is missing some. The top ten hold around 1.9% of the sample, which has roughly 7,700 clones, 93% seen once. Looked up from germline, CDR1 is SGHDT and CDR2 is YYEEEE. The trim removed 0 bases at V and 5 bases at J, leaving 3 bases unmatched. CDR3 length equals 14 residues. The chain recombines TRBV5-6 with TRBJ2-5; 8 bases align to TRBD2. This sequence originates from a human patient who received an intestinal transplant, so some T cells may come from the graft donor. Sequencing was performed on PBMCs, taken 11 days after intestinal transplantation. The CDR3 sequence is CASSLGLAMETQYF. CDR3 DNA: TGTGCCAGCAGCTTGGGACTAGCGATGGAGACCCAGTACTTC.